This paragraph covers one TCR beta chain sequence. Data came from immunoSEQ multiplex PCR; TCRdb stores just in-frame clones and leaves some out. This sample has roughly 200,000 clones, with about 88% found just once. These data come from a study of blood T cell repertoires in COVID-19. At the level of the study: Whether acute or convalescent, the COVID-19 samples came from the United States, Italy and Spain. Sources were T cells, B-cell-depleted T cells, or PBMCs; the material itself was cDNA or gDNA.

This CDR3 is built from 15 residues. Germline-derived CDR1 and CDR2 are SGHTA and FQGNSA. The ends lost 5 bases at V and 6 bases at J; junction bases unmatched: 9. This sequence was found in a man aged 40-55 years with active or convalescent COVID-19. The sample was peripheral blood. The chain carries TRBV7-2 and TRBJ2-7; 11 nucleotides agree with TRBD2. The CDR3: CASSQLAGGRREQYF. The CDR3 coding sequence is TGTGCCAGCAGCCAATTAGCGGGAGGGAGGCGCGAGCAGTACTTC.